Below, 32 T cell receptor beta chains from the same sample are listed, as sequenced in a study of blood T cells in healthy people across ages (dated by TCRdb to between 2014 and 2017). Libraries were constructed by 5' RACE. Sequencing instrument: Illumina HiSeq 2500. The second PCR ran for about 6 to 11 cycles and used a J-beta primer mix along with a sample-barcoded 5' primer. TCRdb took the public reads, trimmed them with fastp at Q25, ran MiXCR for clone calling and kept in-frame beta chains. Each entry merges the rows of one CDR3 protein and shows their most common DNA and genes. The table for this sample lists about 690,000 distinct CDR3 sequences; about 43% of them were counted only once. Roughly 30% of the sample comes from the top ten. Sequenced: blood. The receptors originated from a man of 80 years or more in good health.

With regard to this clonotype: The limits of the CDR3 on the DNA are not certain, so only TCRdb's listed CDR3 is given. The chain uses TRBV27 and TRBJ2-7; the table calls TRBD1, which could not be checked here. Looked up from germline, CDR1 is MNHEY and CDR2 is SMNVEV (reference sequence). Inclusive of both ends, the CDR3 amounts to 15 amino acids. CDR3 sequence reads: CASSLWGQGSHEQNF.

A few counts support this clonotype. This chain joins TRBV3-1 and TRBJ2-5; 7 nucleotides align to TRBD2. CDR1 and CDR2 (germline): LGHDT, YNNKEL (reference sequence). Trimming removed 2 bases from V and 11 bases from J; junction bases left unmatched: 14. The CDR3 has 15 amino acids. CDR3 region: CASSQLGGGDNEQYF. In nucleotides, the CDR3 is TGTGCCAGCAGCCAACTTGGGGGGGGTGACAATGAGCAGTACTTC.

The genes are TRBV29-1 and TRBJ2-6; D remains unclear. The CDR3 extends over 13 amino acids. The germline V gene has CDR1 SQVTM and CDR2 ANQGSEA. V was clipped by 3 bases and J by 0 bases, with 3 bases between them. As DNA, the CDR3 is TGCAGCGTTGATGACTCTGGGGCCAACGTCCTGACTTTC. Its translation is CSVDDSGANVLTF. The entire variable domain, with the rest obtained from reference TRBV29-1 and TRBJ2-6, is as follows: SAVISQKPSRDICQRGTSLTIQCQVDSQVTMMFWYRQQPGQSLTLIATANQGSEATYESGFVIDKFPISRPNLTFSTLTVSNMSPEDSSIYLCSVDDSGANVLTFGAGSRLTVL.

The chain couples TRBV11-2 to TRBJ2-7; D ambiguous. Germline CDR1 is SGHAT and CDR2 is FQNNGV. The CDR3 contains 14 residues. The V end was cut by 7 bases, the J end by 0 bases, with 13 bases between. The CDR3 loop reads CASNYVRSSYEQYF. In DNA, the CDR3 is TGTGCCAGCAACTACGTAAGGAGCTCCTACGAGCAGTACTTC.

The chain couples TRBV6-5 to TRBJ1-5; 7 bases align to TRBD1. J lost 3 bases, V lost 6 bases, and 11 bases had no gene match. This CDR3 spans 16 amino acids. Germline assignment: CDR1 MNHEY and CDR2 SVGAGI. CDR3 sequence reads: CASSRTGANPNQPQHF. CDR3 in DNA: TGTGCCAGCAGCCGCACAGGGGCCAACCCCAATCAGCCCCAGCATTTT.

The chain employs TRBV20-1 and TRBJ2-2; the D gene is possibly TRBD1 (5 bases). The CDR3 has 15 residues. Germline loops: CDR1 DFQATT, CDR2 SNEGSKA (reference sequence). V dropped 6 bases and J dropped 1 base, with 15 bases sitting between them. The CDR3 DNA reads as TGCAGTGCCTCCGACAGTGCGGTGAACACCGGGGAGCTGTTTTTT. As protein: CSASDSAVNTGELFF.

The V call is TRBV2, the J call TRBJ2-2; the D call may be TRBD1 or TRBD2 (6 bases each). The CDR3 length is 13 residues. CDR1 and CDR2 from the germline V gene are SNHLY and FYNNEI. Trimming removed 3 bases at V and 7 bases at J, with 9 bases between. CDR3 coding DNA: TGTGCCAGCAGTGAGGAGGGGGTCGGGGAGCTGTTTTTT. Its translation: CASSEEGVGELFF.

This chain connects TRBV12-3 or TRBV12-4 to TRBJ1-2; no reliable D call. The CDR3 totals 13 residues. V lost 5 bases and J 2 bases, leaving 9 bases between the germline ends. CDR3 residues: CASSIQENYGYTF. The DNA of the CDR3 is TGTGCCAGCAGTATTCAGGAAAACTATGGCTACACCTTC.

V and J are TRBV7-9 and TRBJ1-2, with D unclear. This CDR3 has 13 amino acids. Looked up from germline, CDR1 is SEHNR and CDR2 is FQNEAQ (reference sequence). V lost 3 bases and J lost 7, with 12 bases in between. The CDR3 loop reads CASSFQEESGYTF. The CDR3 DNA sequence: TGTGCCAGCAGCTTTCAGGAGGAGTCTGGCTACACCTTC. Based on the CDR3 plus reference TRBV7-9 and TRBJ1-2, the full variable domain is DTGVSQNPRHKITKRGQNVTFRCDPISEHNRLYWYRQTLGQGPEFLTYFQNEAQLEKSRLLSDRFSAERPKGSFSTLEIQRTEQGDSAMYLCASSFQEESGYTFGSGTRLTVV.

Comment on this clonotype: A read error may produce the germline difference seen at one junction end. CDR3 bases: TGCGCCAGCAGCCCAGGACAGGGTGGTAGCGAGCAGTACTTC. It encodes CASSPGQGGSEQYF. The genes are TRBV5-4 and TRBJ2-7; 8 bases map to TRBD1. The CDR3 loop spans 14 amino acids. Germline V lookup: CDR1 SGHNT, CDR2 YYREEE (reference sequence).

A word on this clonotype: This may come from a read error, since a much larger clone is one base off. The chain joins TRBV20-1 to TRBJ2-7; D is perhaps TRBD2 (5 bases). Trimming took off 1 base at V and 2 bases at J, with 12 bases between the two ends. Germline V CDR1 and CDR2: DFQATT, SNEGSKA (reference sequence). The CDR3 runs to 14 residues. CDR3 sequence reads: CSARGSFGAYEQYF. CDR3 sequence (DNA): TGCAGTGCTAGAGGTTCGTTCGGGGCCTACGAGCAGTACTTC.

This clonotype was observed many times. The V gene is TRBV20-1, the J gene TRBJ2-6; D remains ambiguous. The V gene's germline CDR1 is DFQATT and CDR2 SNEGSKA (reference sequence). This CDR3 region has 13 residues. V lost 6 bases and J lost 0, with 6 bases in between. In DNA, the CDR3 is TGCAGTGCGTATTCCTCTGGGGCCAACGTCCTGACTTTC. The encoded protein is CSAYSSGANVLTF.

The DNA for the CDR3 is TGTGCCAGCAGCCTTGTAGAGGGACAGGGGTTCTACAATGAGCAGTTCTTC. Residues: CASSLVEGQGFYNEQFF. V usage is TRBV21-1 and J usage is TRBJ2-1; TRBD1, the D gene given by the table, was not confirmed from the DNA. TRBV21-1 is noted as a pseudogene. This CDR3 has 17 residues.

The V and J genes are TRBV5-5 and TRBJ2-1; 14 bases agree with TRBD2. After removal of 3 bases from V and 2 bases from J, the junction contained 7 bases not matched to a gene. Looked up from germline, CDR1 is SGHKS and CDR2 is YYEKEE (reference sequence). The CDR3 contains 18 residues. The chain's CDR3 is CASSSTSGGAYPYNEQFF. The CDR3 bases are TGTGCCAGCAGCTCGACTAGCGGGGGGGCTTACCCCTACAATGAGCAGTTCTTC.

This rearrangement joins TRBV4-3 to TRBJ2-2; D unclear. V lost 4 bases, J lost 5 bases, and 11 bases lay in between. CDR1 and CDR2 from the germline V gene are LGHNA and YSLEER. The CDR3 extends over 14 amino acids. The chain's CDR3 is CASSPSWGTGELFF. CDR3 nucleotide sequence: TGCGCCAGCAGCCCAAGTTGGGGAACCGGGGAGCTGTTTTTT.

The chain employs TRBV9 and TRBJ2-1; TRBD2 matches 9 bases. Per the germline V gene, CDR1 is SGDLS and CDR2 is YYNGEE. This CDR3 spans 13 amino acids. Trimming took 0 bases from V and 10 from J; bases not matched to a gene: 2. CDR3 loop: CASSVVGTSEQFF. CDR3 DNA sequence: TGTGCCAGCAGCGTAGTCGGGACTAGCGAGCAGTTCTTC.

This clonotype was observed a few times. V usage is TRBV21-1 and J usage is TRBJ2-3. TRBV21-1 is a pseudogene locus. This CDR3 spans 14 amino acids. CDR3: CASSPSKGTDTQYF. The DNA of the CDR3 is TGTGCCAGCAGCCCCAGCAAGGGTACAGATACGCAGTATTTT.

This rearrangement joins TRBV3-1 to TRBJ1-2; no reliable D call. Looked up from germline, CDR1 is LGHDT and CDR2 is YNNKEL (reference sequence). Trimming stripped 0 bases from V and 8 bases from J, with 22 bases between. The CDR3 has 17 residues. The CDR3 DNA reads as TGTGCCAGCAGCCAAGAAAAGGGCGCAGGTCTGGGAAGCGGCTACACCTTC. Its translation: CASSQEKGAGLGSGYTF.

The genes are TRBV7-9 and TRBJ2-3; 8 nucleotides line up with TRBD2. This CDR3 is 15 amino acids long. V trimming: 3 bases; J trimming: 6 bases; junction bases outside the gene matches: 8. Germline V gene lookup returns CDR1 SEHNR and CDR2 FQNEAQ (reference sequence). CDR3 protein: CASSFSAGESDTQYF. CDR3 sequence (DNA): TGTGCCAGCAGCTTCTCAGCGGGAGAATCGGATACGCAGTATTTT.

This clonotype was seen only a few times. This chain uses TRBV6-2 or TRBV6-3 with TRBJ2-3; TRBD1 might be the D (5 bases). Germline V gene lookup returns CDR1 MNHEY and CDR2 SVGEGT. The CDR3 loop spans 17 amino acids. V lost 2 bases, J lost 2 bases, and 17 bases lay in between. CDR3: CASSYPYEWGLTDTQYF. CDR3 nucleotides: TGTGCCAGCAGTTACCCCTATGAGTGGGGCCTCACAGATACGCAGTATTTT.

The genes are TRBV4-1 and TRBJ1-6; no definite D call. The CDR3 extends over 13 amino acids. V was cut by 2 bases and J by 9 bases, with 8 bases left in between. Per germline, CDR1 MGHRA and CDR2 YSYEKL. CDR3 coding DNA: TGCGCCAGCAGCCAAACATGGAGTTCACCCCTCCACTTT. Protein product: CASSQTWSSPLHF.

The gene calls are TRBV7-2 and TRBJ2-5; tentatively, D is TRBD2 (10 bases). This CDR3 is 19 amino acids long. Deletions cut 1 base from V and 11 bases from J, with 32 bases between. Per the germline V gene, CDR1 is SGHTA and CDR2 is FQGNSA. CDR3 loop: CASSLGGQGNSGRAVEQYF. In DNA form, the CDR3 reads TGTGCCAGCAGCTTAGGGGGACAGGGAAACAGCGGGAGGGCCGTTGAGCAGTACTTC.

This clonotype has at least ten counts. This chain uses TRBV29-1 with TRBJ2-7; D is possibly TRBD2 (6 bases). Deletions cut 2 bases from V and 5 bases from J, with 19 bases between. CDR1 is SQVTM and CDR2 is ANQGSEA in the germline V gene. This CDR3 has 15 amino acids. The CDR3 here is CSVERWGGRRDEQYF. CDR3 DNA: TGCAGCGTTGAAAGGTGGGGAGGCCGCCGCGACGAGCAGTACTTC.

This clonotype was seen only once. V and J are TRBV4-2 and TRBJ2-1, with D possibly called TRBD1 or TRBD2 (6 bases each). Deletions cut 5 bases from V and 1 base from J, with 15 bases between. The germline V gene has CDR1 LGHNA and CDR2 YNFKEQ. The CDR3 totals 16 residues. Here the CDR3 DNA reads TGTGCCAGCAGCTACCAAAGGGGGGTTTCCTACAATGAGCAGTTCTTC. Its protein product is CASSYQRGVSYNEQFF.

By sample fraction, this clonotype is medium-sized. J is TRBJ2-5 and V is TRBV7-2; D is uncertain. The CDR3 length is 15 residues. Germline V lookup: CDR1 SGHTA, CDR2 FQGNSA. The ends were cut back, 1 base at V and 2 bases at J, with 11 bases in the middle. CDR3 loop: CASSLEGPAQETQYF. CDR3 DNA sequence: TGTGCCAGCAGCTTAGAAGGGCCAGCTCAAGAGACCCAGTACTTC.

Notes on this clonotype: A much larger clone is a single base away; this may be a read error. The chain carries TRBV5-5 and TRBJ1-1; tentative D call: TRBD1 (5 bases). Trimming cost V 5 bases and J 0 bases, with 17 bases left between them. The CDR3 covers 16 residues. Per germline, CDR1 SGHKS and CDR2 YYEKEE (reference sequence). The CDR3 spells CASSPGLSLMNTEAFF. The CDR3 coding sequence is TGTGCCAGCAGTCCAGGGCTCAGTCTAATGAACACTGAAGCTTTCTTT. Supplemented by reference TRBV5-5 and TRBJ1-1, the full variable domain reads DAGVTQSPTHLIKTRGQQVTLRCSPISGHKSVSWYQQVLGQGPQFIFQYYEKEERGRGNFPDRFSARQFPNYSSELNVNALLLGDSALYLCASSPGLSLMNTEAFFGQGTRLTVV.

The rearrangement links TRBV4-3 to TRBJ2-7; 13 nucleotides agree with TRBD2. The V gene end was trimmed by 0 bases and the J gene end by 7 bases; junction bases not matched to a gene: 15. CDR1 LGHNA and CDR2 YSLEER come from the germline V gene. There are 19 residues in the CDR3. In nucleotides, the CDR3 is TGCGCCAGCAGCCAAGATCGAGTCGGACTAGCGGGAGTACACAATGAGCAGTACTTC. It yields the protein CASSQDRVGLAGVHNEQYF.

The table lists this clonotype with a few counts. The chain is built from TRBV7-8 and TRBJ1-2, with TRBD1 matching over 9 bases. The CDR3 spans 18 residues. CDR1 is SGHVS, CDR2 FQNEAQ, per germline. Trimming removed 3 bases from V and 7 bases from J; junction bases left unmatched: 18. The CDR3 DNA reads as TGTGCCAGCAGCTTCGGGCGAATTAAAGGGGACAGGGCAAGTGGCTACACCTTC. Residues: CASSFGRIKGDRASGYTF.

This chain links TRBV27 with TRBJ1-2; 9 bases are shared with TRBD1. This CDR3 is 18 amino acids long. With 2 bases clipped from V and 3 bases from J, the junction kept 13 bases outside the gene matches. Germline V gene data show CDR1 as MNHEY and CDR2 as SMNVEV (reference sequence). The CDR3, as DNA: TGTGCCAGCAGTTTACGGCCCAGACAGGGGGTCGGATACTATGGCTACACCTTC. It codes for CASSLRPRQGVGYYGYTF.

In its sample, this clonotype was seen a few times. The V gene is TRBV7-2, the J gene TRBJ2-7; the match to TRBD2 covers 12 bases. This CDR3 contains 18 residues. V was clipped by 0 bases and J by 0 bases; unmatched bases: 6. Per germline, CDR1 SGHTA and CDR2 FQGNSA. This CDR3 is CASSLASSGRAASYEQYF. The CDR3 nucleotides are TGTGCCAGCAGCTTAGCTTCTAGCGGGAGGGCCGCCTCCTACGAGCAGTACTTC.

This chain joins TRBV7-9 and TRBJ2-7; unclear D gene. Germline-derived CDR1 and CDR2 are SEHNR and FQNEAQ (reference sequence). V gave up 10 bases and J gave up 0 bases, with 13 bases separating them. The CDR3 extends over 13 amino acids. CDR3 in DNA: TGTGCCACCGTGTCGAAGAGCTCCTACGAGCAGTACTTC. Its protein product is CATVSKSSYEQYF.

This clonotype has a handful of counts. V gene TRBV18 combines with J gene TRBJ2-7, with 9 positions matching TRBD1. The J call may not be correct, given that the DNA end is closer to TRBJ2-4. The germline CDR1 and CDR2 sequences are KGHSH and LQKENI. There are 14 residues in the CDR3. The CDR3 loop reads CASSPRTGVYIQYF. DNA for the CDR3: TGTGCCAGCTCACCAAGGACAGGGGTGTACATTCAGTACTTC.